This TCR beta chain emerged from a study of CD8+ T cells in alopecia areata. Study results and limitations: Alphabeta T cells residing in normal skin are also sequenced in scalp samples. Clonality in lesional scalp, especially alopecia totalis/universalis, exceeded that of normal scalp.

This clone was seen only a few times. Its matching antigen is unknown. Once RNA had been extracted, it was reverse transcribed into cDNA to act as the sequencing template. The assay was immunoSEQ multiplex PCR, and TCRdb's table has in-frame clones only and misses some. There are about 150,000 clones in the sample; 55% occur only once, and around 5% lies in the top ten. Sorting from PBMCs produced CD4+ and CD8+ T cells. V was cut by 5 bases and J by 7 bases, with 11 bases left in between. Germline loops: CDR1 MNHEY, CDR2 SVGAGI. This CDR3 has 13 residues. The chain is built from TRBV6-5 and TRBJ1-4; D perhaps matches TRBD1 (6 bases). Source material: CD4+ T cells sorted from blood. The receptor was isolated from a human donor in good health. The CDR3 sequence: CASSAGTTEKLFF. CDR3 in DNA: TGTGCCAGCAGTGCCGGGACAACTGAAAAACTGTTTTTT.